This paragraph reports one T cell receptor (beta chain). What it binds is not known. Within the ViraFEST assay, antigen-specific CD4+ T cells underwent expansion with viral peptide pools prior to sequencing. Cells that had been cultured for roughly eleven days were the source of isolated CD4+ T cells. Participants completed two doses of the BNT162b2 or mRNA-1273 vaccine. The CDR3 is 13 amino acids. V lost 5 bases and J 11 bases, leaving 19 bases between the germline ends. Germline V gene data show CDR1 as MNHEY and CDR2 as SVGAGI. This entry belongs to a study of vaccination effects on CD4 cells after COVID-19. The assay was immunoSEQ multiplex PCR, and TCRdb's table has in-frame clones only and misses some. The table records approximately 61,000 clones, approximately 73% of them present only once.

The chain employs TRBV6-5 and TRBJ2-7; D is tentatively TRBD1 or TRBD2 (5 bases each). Sequenced here: CD4+ T cells from PBMCs cultured with HCoV-229E spike peptides, sampled after COVID-19 vaccination. The TCR originated in a human donor who received a COVID-19 vaccine. CDR3 coding DNA: TGTGCCAGCAGTCGTCAGAGGGACGGAGAAAAGTACGTC. Its translation is CASSRQRDGEKYV.